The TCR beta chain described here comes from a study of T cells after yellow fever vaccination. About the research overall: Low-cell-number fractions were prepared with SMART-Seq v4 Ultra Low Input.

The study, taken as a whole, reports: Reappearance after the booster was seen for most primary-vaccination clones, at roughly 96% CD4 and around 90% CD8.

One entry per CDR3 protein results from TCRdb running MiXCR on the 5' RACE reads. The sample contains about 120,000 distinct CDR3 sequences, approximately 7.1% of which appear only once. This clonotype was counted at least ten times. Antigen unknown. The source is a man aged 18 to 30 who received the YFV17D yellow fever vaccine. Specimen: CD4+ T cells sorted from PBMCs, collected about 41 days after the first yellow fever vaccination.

The CDR3 nucleotides are TGTGCCAGCAGATCCCAGGGGACCGGGGAGCTGTTTTTT. Amino acids: CASRSQGTGELFF. This chain uses TRBV7-2 with TRBJ2-2; D might be TRBD1 (6 bases). V was shortened by 6 bases and J by 5 bases, with 10 bases between the two germline ends. Looked up from germline, CDR1 is SGHTA and CDR2 is FQGNSA. The CDR3 runs 13 residues. The full variable domain, completed using reference TRBV7-2 and TRBJ2-2, is GAGVSQSPSNKVTEKGKDVELRCDPISGHTALYWYRQSLGQGLEFLIYFQGNSAPDKSGLPSDRFSAERTGGSVSTLTIQRTQQEDSAVYLCASRSQGTGELFFGEGSRLTVL.